Sequencing of this T cell receptor beta chain was carried out in a study of Ad26.COV2.S vaccination and SARS-CoV-2 variants. Across the whole study: Ad26.COV2.S, an intramuscular injection, was given once or twice 56 days apart. General observations from the study: Analytic work on TCR breadth and depth might have understated the full extent of total T cell responses.

About this clone itself: Its antigen is unknown.

The treatment here: some 19 received Ad26.COV2.S at low or high dose, single or two shots; about 5 received placebo; per-sample allocation not given. All samples were drawn on day 63, counting from the first vaccine or placebo injection. V was shortened by 2 bases and J by 5 bases, with 7 bases between the two germline ends. The CDR3 is 13 residues long. The method was immunoSEQ multiplex PCR; TCRdb's version includes in-frame clones alone and lacks a portion of them. Here the sample spans about 680,000 clones, around 90% being singletons. The chain combines TRBV12-3 or TRBV12-4 with TRBJ2-4; D ambiguous. This TCR was recovered from a person between 18 and 65 years old who received the Ad26.COV2.S COVID-19 vaccine or a placebo. Source: peripheral blood, taken in a trial of Ad26.COV2.S vaccine versus placebo. CDR3 protein: CASSLHGENIQYF. Written as DNA, the CDR3 is TGTGCCAGCAGTTTACACGGAGAAAACATTCAGTACTTC.